The 22 T cell receptor beta chains presented below share a single source sample, sequenced in a study of identical twins. TCRdb redid the calling of the 5' RACE reads with MiXCR, one entry per CDR3 protein. The repertoire includes 350,000 to 500,000 distinct CDR3 sequences, around a sixth of them detected once, and 12% sits in the top ten. Source material: naive T cells sorted from blood. These TCRs come from a man aged 45-65 years in good health.

This clonotype was picked up many times. The chain joins TRBV7-2 to TRBJ2-1; D not certain. CDR1 is SGHTA and CDR2 is FQGNSA in the germline V gene. Trimming left V 5 bases short and J 2 bases short, with 7 bases between. The CDR3 length is 13 residues. The CDR3 DNA is TGTGCCAGCAGCACTGGGACCTACAATGAGCAGTTCTTC. Amino acid sequence: CASSTGTYNEQFF.

A remark on this clonotype: Given a much more abundant clone one base away, this may be a read error. The V and J genes are TRBV6-1 and TRBJ2-3, with D possibly matching TRBD1 (6 bases). CDR3 size: 14 residues. Germline CDR1 is MNHNS and CDR2 is SASEGT. Trimming stripped 6 bases from V and 2 bases from J, with 12 bases between. This chain's CDR3 is CASRGTTNTDTQYF. The DNA of the CDR3 is TGTGCCAGCAGAGGGACAACTAACACAGATACGCAGTATTTT.

This clonotype was seen many times. This rearrangement joins TRBV5-1 to TRBJ2-1; TRBD1 aligns across 10 bases. Germline V gives CDR1 SGHRS, CDR2 YFSETQ. CDR3 size: 16 residues. V was pared by 4 bases and J by 6 bases, with 10 bases of the junction left unmatched. CDR3 nucleotides: TGCGCCAGCAGCGAATGGGGACAGGGGATAATCAATGAGCAGTTCTTC. It encodes CASSEWGQGIINEQFF.

There are many counts of this clonotype. The rearrangement links TRBV20-1 to TRBJ2-1; D is undetermined. This CDR3 contains 14 residues. Trimming left V 2 bases short and J 1 base short, with 9 bases between. CDR1 and CDR2 from the germline V gene are DFQATT and SNEGSKA (reference sequence). The CDR3 spells CSARLPSSYNEQFF. Written as DNA, the CDR3 is TGCAGTGCTAGACTTCCCTCATCCTACAATGAGCAGTTCTTC.

A few counts support this clonotype. This rearrangement joins TRBV4-3 to TRBJ2-1; TRBD2 matches at 7 bases. Per germline, CDR1 LGHNA and CDR2 YSLEER. After removal of 4 bases from V and 3 bases from J, the junction contained 15 bases not matched to a gene. This CDR3 spans 18 amino acids. CDR3 residues: CASSLDTGGPSVYNEQFF. The CDR3 nucleotides read TGCGCCAGCAGCCTCGATACGGGGGGTCCTAGCGTCTACAATGAGCAGTTCTTC.

This clonotype has more than one count but fewer than ten. CDR3 sequence reads: CASSLEGTRYEQYF. In DNA, the CDR3 is TGTGCCAGCAGCTTAGAAGGCACACGCTACGAGCAGTACTTC. This chain uses TRBV11-2 with TRBJ2-7; D not certain. Germline V lookup: CDR1 SGHAT, CDR2 FQNNGV. The CDR3 is 14 residues long. Trimming removed 0 bases at V and 3 bases at J, with 9 bases between. The full variable domain, its missing parts supplied by reference TRBV11-2 and TRBJ2-7, is EAGVAQSPRYKIIEKRQSVAFWCNPISGHATLYWYQQILGQGPKLLIQFQNNGVVDDSQLPKDRFSAERLKGVDSTLKIQPAKLEDSAVYLCASSLEGTRYEQYFGPGTRLTVT.

This clonotype was detected many times. The V call is TRBV10-3, the J call TRBJ1-2; D gene ambiguous. With 5 bases removed from V and 0 bases from J, the gap between germline ends came to 7 bases. This CDR3 is 13 amino acids long. The germline V gene encodes CDR1 ENHRY and CDR2 SYGVKD. For the CDR3, the DNA is TGTGCCATCAGTCCAGAGACTAACTATGGCTACACCTTC. Protein: CAISPETNYGYTF.

In this sample, this clonotype turned up many times. The chain is built from TRBV27 and TRBJ2-1, with TRBD2 matching 13 bases. The CDR3 contains 16 residues. The junction had 4 bases not matched to a gene; V was cut back by 6 bases and J by 2 bases. In germline, CDR1 is MNHEY, CDR2 SMNVEV (reference sequence). CDR3 in amino acids: CASSTGTSGAYNEQFF. The CDR3 nucleotides are TGTGCCAGCAGCACTGGGACTAGCGGGGCCTACAATGAGCAGTTCTTC.

The rearrangement links TRBV19 to TRBJ2-3, with D possibly TRBD1 on 5 matching bases. This CDR3 spans 14 amino acids. In germline, CDR1 is LNHDA, CDR2 SQIVND (reference sequence). V gave up 2 bases and J gave up 3 bases, with 9 bases separating them. Here the CDR3 reads CASSIQGITDTQYF. DNA for the CDR3: TGTGCCAGTAGTATACAGGGAATTACAGATACGCAGTATTTT.

The V gene is TRBV7-2, the J gene TRBJ1-5; a weak D match, TRBD1 (5 bases). The ends were cut back, 1 base at V and 4 bases at J, with 11 bases in the middle. Germline loops: CDR1 SGHTA, CDR2 FQGNSA. The CDR3 is 15 amino acids. CDR3 sequence reads: CASSLGSGANQPQHF. The CDR3 region has the DNA TGTGCCAGCAGCTTAGGATCCGGGGCTAATCAGCCCCAGCATTTT.

This clonotype was picked up many times. The J gene is TRBJ1-6, the V gene TRBV28, with D perhaps matching TRBD1 (6 bases). The CDR3 has 14 amino acids. The V gene lost 4 bases and the J gene lost 14 bases, with 18 bases spanning the gap. Germline CDR1 is MDHEN and CDR2 is SYDVKM. CDR3 loop: CASSSGQHLWSLHF. The CDR3 nucleotides are TGTGCCAGCAGTTCAGGACAGCATCTGTGGTCCCTCCACTTT.

CDR3 bases: TGTGCCGGAGACGCCGATCACATTGAAGCTTTCTTT. Protein: CAGDADHIEAFF. The chain is built from TRBV21-1 and TRBJ1-1. TRBV21-1 is a pseudogene segment. The CDR3 has 12 residues.

Notes on this clonotype: This may be a read error: a much more frequent sequence differs by one nucleotide. The CDR3 is CASSFTAWSYGCTF. The CDR3 coding sequence is TGCGCCAGCAGCTTCACAGCCTGGAGCTATGGCTGCACCTTC. V usage is TRBV5-1 and J usage is TRBJ1-2; D call uncertain. In germline, CDR1 is SGHRS, CDR2 YFSETQ. The CDR3 consists of 14 residues.

The table lists this clonotype with a few counts. This chain joins TRBV2 and TRBJ1-1, with 10 positions matching TRBD1. The ends lost 3 bases at V and 3 bases at J; junction bases unmatched: 7. Germline loops: CDR1 SNHLY, CDR2 FYNNEI. CDR3 length equals 16 residues. The CDR3 region is CASSDGWTGGDTEAFF. The CDR3 DNA sequence: TGTGCCAGCAGTGACGGGTGGACAGGGGGGGACACTGAAGCTTTCTTT.

At least ten counts were recorded for this clonotype. The CDR3 here is CASTSQGTGRYEQYF. DNA of the CDR3: TGTGCCAGCACCTCCCAAGGGACAGGCCGCTACGAGCAGTACTTC. V is TRBV12-3 or TRBV12-4 and J is TRBJ2-7, with 8 nucleotides matching TRBD1. The CDR3 totals 15 residues. V shed 7 bases and J 3 bases; nucleotides not matched to a gene: 11.

The rearrangement links TRBV7-2 to TRBJ1-2, with a weak D call TRBD1 (5 bases). V was trimmed by 5 bases and J by 2 bases, leaving 9 bases between them. Germline V gene data show CDR1 as SGHTA and CDR2 as FQGNSA. CDR3 length: 13 amino acids. Written as DNA, the CDR3 is TGTGCCAGCAGCCAGGCAGGGAACTATGGCTACACCTTC. Amino acid sequence: CASSQAGNYGYTF.

This clonotype has only a few counts. The gene calls are TRBV12-3 or TRBV12-4 and TRBJ1-5; D gene unclear. The CDR3 is made up of 14 amino acids. Trimming left V 5 bases short and J 2 bases short, with 10 bases between. The CDR3 is CASSVSGRNQPQHF. As DNA, the CDR3 is TGTGCCAGCAGTGTGTCTGGCCGCAATCAGCCCCAGCATTTT.

The chain recombines TRBV20-1 with TRBJ1-1; a weak D match, TRBD1 (5 bases). Trimming left V 5 bases short and J 8 bases short, with 18 bases between. Looked up from germline, CDR1 is DFQATT and CDR2 is SNEGSKA (reference sequence). The length of the CDR3 is 13 residues. The CDR3 is CSAQRTSRGEAFF. CDR3 coding DNA: TGCAGTGCTCAGCGGACATCCCGAGGGGAAGCTTTCTTT.

This clonotype showed up many times. The V call is TRBV18, the J call TRBJ2-7; D is ambiguous. This CDR3 contains 13 residues. Trimming removed 4 bases from V and 2 bases from J, with 9 bases in between. Germline V gene data show CDR1 as KGHSH and CDR2 as LQKENI. CDR3 protein: CASSRGTAYEQYF. For the CDR3, the DNA is TGTGCCAGCTCACGTGGCACCGCCTACGAGCAGTACTTC. Full variable domain (missing parts from reference TRBV18 and TRBJ2-7): NAGVMQNPRHLVRRRGQEARLRCSPMKGHSHVYWYRQLPEEGLKFMVYLQKENIIDESGMPKERFSAEFPKEGPSILRIQQVVRGDSAAYFCASSRGTAYEQYFGPGTRLTVT.

This clonotype was counted many times. CDR3 DNA sequence: TGTGCCAGCTCAAGGAGCGGGATGTACGAGCAGTACTTC. It codes for CASSRSGMYEQYF. V is TRBV18 and J is TRBJ2-7, with TRBD2 identical over 7 bases. This CDR3 is 13 amino acids long. The trim removed 5 bases at V and 4 bases at J, leaving 5 bases unmatched. CDR1 is KGHSH and CDR2 is LQKENI in the germline V gene.

This clonotype was counted between two and nine times. This chain links TRBV10-3 with TRBJ1-2; D might be TRBD1 (5 bases). Trimming pared 10 bases from V and 4 bases from J, leaving 13 bases between. The CDR3 totals 12 residues. Germline V gene data show CDR1 as ENHRY and CDR2 as SYGVKD. The CDR3 nucleotides read TGTGCCACCCAACAGGACGTCTATGGCTACACCTTC. Translating gives CATQQDVYGYTF.

The V call is TRBV5-6, the J call TRBJ2-5; D may be TRBD2 (5 bases). The germline CDR1 and CDR2 sequences are SGHDT and YYEEEE. Between the trimmed V and J ends, which lost 0 bases and 3 bases, there was a span of 9 bases. This CDR3 is 14 amino acids long. The chain's CDR3 is CASSLVVGEETQYF. For the CDR3, the DNA is TGTGCCAGCAGCTTGGTCGTGGGAGAAGAGACCCAGTACTTC.